A selection of T cell receptor beta chains follows, all from one sample in a study of cytomegalovirus exposure and HLA in healthy donors. TCRdb's table, derived via immunoSEQ multiplex PCR, lists solely in-frame clones and lacks some. The sample shows about 200,000 clones, around 79% of them seen only once. Source material: PBMCs. These receptor sequences come from a girl aged 2-10 years in good health and CMV-seronegative. Both conserved end residues are part of each CDR3. A D gene is named only where the DNA matches it firmly. Clone size, where shown, is once, few, many, or a class for clones that have expanded.

cdr3_length clone_size j_call v_call d_call cdr3_aa cdr3_nt
15 - TRBJ2-6 TRBV18 - CASSSGLSGANVLTF TGTGCCAGCTCGTCAGGTCTCTCTGGGGCCAACGTCCTGACTTTC
13 - TRBJ1-3 TRBV19 - CASSIDAGNTIYF TGTGCCAGTAGTATAGACGCTGGAAACACCATATATTTT
14 - TRBJ2-1 TRBV6-1 TRBD2 CASGGLAGGNEQFF TGTGCCAGCGGAGGACTAGCGGGAGGGAATGAGCAGTTCTTC
17 - TRBJ2-7 TRBV29-1 TRBD1 CSVGQGQGRISSYEQYF TGCAGCGTTGGACAGGGACAGGGGAGGATTAGCTCCTACGAGCAGTACTTC
16 few TRBJ2-6 TRBV6-1 - CASSGGTASGANVLTF TGTGCCAGCAGTGGCGGGACGGCCTCTGGGGCCAACGTCCTGACTTTC
11 few TRBJ1-2 TRBV20-1 - CSARTVYGYTF TGCAGTGCAAGGACAGTCTATGGCTACACCTTC
12 - TRBJ2-5 TRBV5-1 - CASSPYQETQYF TGCGCCAGCAGCCCGTACCAAGAGACCCAGTACTTC
13 once TRBJ2-7 TRBV18 - CASSLLGLYEQYF TGTGCCAGCTCCTTGCTGGGACTCTACGAGCAGTACTTC
14 - TRBJ1-6 TRBV7-9 - CASSPGRGGAPLHF TGTGCCAGCAGCCCCGGCCGAGGGGGAGCACCCCTCCACTTT
14 - TRBJ1-1 TRBV30 - CAWSDPDRNTEAFF TGTGCCTGGAGTGACCCGGACAGAAACACTGAAGCTTTCTTT
13 few TRBJ2-7 TRBV5-4 - CASSNAGGYEQYF TGTGCCAGCAGCAACGCCGGGGGTTACGAGCAGTACTTC
15 - TRBJ2-7 TRBV2 - CASSERGSGTYEQYF TGTGCCAGCAGTGAACGGGGAAGTGGAACCTACGAGCAGTACTTC
17 few TRBJ2-5 TRBV5-1 - CASSLLPGGGSGETQYF TGCGCCAGCAGCTTACTGCCTGGGGGCGGGAGTGGAGAGACCCAGTACTTC
17 - TRBJ2-7 TRBV7-9 TRBD2 CSSSLAPSGSISYEQYF TGTTCCAGCAGCTTGGCGCCTAGCGGGAGCATCTCCTACGAGCAGTACTTC
13 - TRBJ1-2 TRBV5-6 - CASSPERDYGYTF TGTGCCAGCAGCCCCGAACGGGACTATGGCTACACCTTC
20 once TRBJ2-1 TRBV23-1 TRBD2 CASDQGGTSGRALSYNEQFF TGCGCCAGCGACCAAGGTGGGACTAGCGGGAGGGCCCTCTCCTACAATGAGCAGTTCTTC
17 - TRBJ1-1 TRBV14 - CASSQVGGSYRDTEAFF TGTGCCAGCAGCCAAGTTGGGGGGAGCTATCGGGACACTGAAGCTTTCTTT
18 - TRBJ1-2 TRBV29-1 - CSVDPTRDPYIGGYGYTF TGCAGCGTTGACCCGACCCGGGATCCCTATATCGGTGGCTATGGCTACACCTTC
12 - TRBJ2-7 TRBV2 TRBD1 CAALLTGSEQYF TGTGCCGCCCTTCTGACAGGGTCAGAGCAGTACTTC
11 - TRBJ1-1 TRBV30 - CAWSPGLQAFF TGTGCCTGGAGTCCAGGTCTTCAAGCTTTCTTT
14 - TRBJ1-4 TRBV2 - CASCPGRVGEKLFF TGTGCCAGCTGCCCGGGGAGGGTGGGTGAAAAACTGTTTTTT
16 - TRBJ1-4 TRBV6-1 - CASSETVGQAGEKLFF TGTGCCAGCAGTGAGACTGTGGGGCAGGCCGGGGAAAAACTGTTTTTT
12 once TRBJ1-1 TRBV5-1 - CASSLDQTEAFF TGCGCCAGCAGCTTGGATCAGACTGAAGCTTTCTTT
14 - TRBJ2-1 TRBV11-2 - CASSSRAAYNEQFF TGTGCCAGCAGCTCTAGAGCCGCATACAATGAGCAGTTCTTC
14 - TRBJ1-4 TRBV18 TRBD1 CASSLGTGDEKLFF TGTGCCAGCTCACTCGGGACAGGGGATGAAAAACTGTTTTTT
14 - TRBJ1-2 TRBV6-6 TRBD1 CASSYSTGGYGYTF TGTGCCAGCAGTTACTCGACAGGGGGGTATGGCTACACCTTC
13 - TRBJ1-1 TRBV29-1 - CSVEAKKNTEAFF TGCAGCGTTGAAGCTAAAAAAAACACTGAAGCTTTCTTT
12 few TRBJ1-1 TRBV5-6 - CGTKNENTEAFF TGTGGCACTAAAAATGAGAACACTGAAGCTTTCTTT
13 - TRBJ2-7 TRBV2 - CASRADSSYEQYF TGTGCCAGCAGGGCGGACAGTTCCTACGAGCAGTACTTC
13 - TRBJ1-1 TRBV25-1 - CASSAGLDTEAFF TGTGCCAGCAGTGCCGGGTTAGACACTGAAGCTTTCTTT
15 - TRBJ1-2 TRBV6-5 - CASSYRGKTNYGYTF TGTGCCAGCAGTTATAGAGGGAAAACAAACTATGGCTACACCTTC
12 - TRBJ2-5 TRBV5-6 - CASSYNQETQYF TGTGCCAGCAGCTACAACCAAGAGACCCAGTACTTC
10 - TRBJ1-2 TRBV19 - CASSAGGYTF TGTGCCAGTAGTGCCGGTGGCTACACCTTC
18 - TRBJ2-2 TRBV7-6 - CASSLVPISGTNTGELFF TGTGCCAGCAGCTTAGTCCCAATTAGCGGAACGAACACCGGGGAGCTGTTTTTT
15 - TRBJ2-2 TRBV4-1 TRBD1 CASSQGDRATGELFF TGCGCCAGCAGCCAAGGAGACAGGGCCACCGGGGAGCTGTTTTTT
14 - TRBJ2-1 TRBV19 - CASSEFSGYNEQFF TGTGCCAGTAGTGAGTTTAGTGGTTACAATGAGCAGTTCTTC
13 - TRBJ2-7 TRBV12-5 - CASGRDSSYEQYF TGTGCTAGTGGGCGGGACAGCTCCTACGAGCAGTACTTC